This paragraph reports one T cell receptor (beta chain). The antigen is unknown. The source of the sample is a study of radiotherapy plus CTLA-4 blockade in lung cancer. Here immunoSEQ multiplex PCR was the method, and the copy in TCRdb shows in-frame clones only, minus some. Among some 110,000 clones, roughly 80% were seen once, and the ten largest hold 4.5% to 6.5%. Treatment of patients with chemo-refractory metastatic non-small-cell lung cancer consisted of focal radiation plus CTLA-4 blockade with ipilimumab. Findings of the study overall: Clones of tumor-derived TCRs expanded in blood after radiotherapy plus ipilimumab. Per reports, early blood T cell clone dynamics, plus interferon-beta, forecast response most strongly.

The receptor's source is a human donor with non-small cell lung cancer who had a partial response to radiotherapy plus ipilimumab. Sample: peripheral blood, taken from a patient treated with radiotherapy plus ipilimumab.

Written as DNA, the CDR3 is TGCAGCGCTTTGGGACTTTACATAACGCAGTATTTT. Amino acids: CSALGLYITQYF. The rearrangement uses TRBV29-1 and TRBJ2-3; TRBD2 is a possible D gene (6 bases). Looked up from germline, CDR1 is SQVTM and CDR2 is ANQGSEA. V was trimmed by 7 bases and J by 9 bases, leaving 17 bases between them. This CDR3 has 12 residues.